This TCR beta chain appears in the sequencing data of a study of shared clonotypes between healthy human individuals. Study overall: The plates for each donor numbered three CD4 naive, three CD4 memory, two CD8 naive and one CD8 memory.

This clone occurred once. Germline CDR1 reads MNHEY; CDR2 reads SVGAGI. CDR3 length: 14 amino acids. The V gene end was trimmed by 8 bases and the J gene end by 6 bases; junction bases not matched to a gene: 1. Here immunoSEQ multiplex PCR was the method, and the copy in TCRdb shows in-frame clones only, minus some. The data show millions of clones, about 92% seen once. Specimen: naive CD4+ T cells from PBMCs. Subset specified: CD45RA+ positively selected. The chain links TRBV6-5 to TRBJ2-1; 16 bases line up with TRBD2. This clonotype was obtained from a man aged 18 to 30 in good health. Some clones in this sample may be carry-over from other donors' samples. The CDR3 protein is CASGTSGRANEQFF. The DNA for the CDR3 is TGTGCCAGCGGGACTAGCGGGAGGGCCAATGAGCAGTTCTTC.